These 21 T cell receptor beta chains share one sample of origin, sequenced in a study of CD8+CD57+ T cells in acquired aplastic anemia. By flow cytometry, patients selected for sequencing had shown an expansion of CD8+CD57+ cells. Profiling that covered TCR beta VDJ and CDR3 relied on genomic DNA as its template. TCRdb passed the reads through MiXCR, listing each CDR3 protein once. The sample consists of some 200,000 distinct CDR3 sequences, less than 50% of them appearing once. Specimen: sorted CD4+, CD8+, or CD8+CD57+ T cells (not recorded which) from PBMCs. These receptors were collected from a human donor with aplastic anemia.

Many counts were recorded for this clonotype. This chain uses TRBV5-1 with TRBJ1-1; D remains ambiguous. V was pared by 0 bases and J by 4 bases, with 7 bases between. Looked up from germline, CDR1 is SGHRS and CDR2 is YFSETQ. The CDR3 has 13 amino acids. In nucleotides, the CDR3 is TGCGCCAGCAGCTTGGACATGACCACTGAAGCTTTCTTT. Protein product: CASSLDMTTEAFF.

This clonotype has only a few counts. The chain's CDR3 is CASSLGGSTSNYGYTF. CDR3 nucleotide sequence: TGTGCCAGCAGCTTGGGGGGCAGTACTTCTAACTATGGCTACACCTTC. The chain combines TRBV5-4 with TRBJ1-2, with D tentatively TRBD1 (5 bases). This CDR3 has 16 amino acids. CDR1 SGHNT and CDR2 YYREEE come from the germline V gene (reference sequence). V dropped 0 bases and J dropped 0 bases, with 12 bases sitting between them.

This clonotype was seen more than once but under ten times. The chain employs TRBV18 and TRBJ2-2, with unresolved D. Trimming removed 2 bases from V and 8 bases from J, with 18 bases in between. Germline V gives CDR1 KGHSH, CDR2 LQKENI. The CDR3 has 16 amino acids. CDR3 coding DNA: TGTGCCAGCTCACCAAACACTATAAGGGTGACTGGGGAGCTGTTTTTT. Protein sequence: CASSPNTIRVTGELFF.

This clonotype was counted ten times or more. This sequence joins TRBV25-1 and TRBJ1-2, with D unclear. Germline CDR1 is MGHDK and CDR2 is SYGVNS. There are 15 residues in the CDR3. V was trimmed by 2 bases and J by 3 bases, leaving 13 bases between them. For the CDR3, the DNA is TGTGCCAGCAGTGAAGCTTGGGGAGGAGACTATGGCTACACCTTC. Amino acid sequence: CASSEAWGGDYGYTF.

As for this clonotype: A much larger clone differs by one base, so this may be a read error. The chain combines TRBV5-1 with TRBJ2-3, with D possibly matching TRBD2 (5 bases). Germline values: CDR1 SGHRS, CDR2 YFSETQ. V was shortened by 6 bases and J by 6 bases, with 14 bases between the two germline ends. This CDR3 spans 13 amino acids. CDR3 nucleotides: TGCGCCAGCAAATTGGAGGTCTCGGATACGCAGTATTTT. This encodes CASKLEVSDTQYF.

This clonotype has a count of ten or more. The chain has TRBV9 and TRBJ2-1; TRBD2 aligns across 7 bases. V gave up 4 bases and J gave up 8 bases; unmatched junction bases: 9. CDR1 and CDR2 from the germline V gene are SGDLS and YYNGEE. CDR3 length: 14 residues. In DNA, the CDR3 is TGTGCCAGCAGCCCCACTAGTGGGGGGGATGAGCAGTTCTTC. Translated: CASSPTSGGDEQFF.

This rearrangement joins TRBV30 to TRBJ1-4; D is unresolved. Looked up from germline, CDR1 is GTSNPN and CDR2 is SVGIG (reference sequence). Trimming shortened V by 0 bases and J by 13 bases, and 9 bases separated the two germline ends. This CDR3 has 11 amino acids. CDR3 residues: CAWSVRQRLFF. The CDR3 region has the DNA TGTGCCTGGAGTGTAAGGCAAAGACTGTTTTTT.

This clonotype was seen at least ten times. This chain joins TRBV12-3 or TRBV12-4 and TRBJ2-2, with 9 bases matching TRBD1. The CDR3 covers 14 residues. The J segment lost 3 bases and the V segment lost 6 bases, leaving 2 bases of the junction unmatched. The CDR3 loop is CASRGQGDTGELFF. As DNA, the CDR3 is TGTGCCAGCAGGGGACAGGGCGACACCGGGGAGCTGTTTTTT.

The rearrangement links TRBV7-9 to TRBJ2-7, with a possible D match to TRBD1 (6 bases). CDR1 is SEHNR, CDR2 FQNEAQ, per germline (reference sequence). The CDR3 covers 14 residues. Trimming took 1 base from V and 6 from J, leaving 13 bases between them. CDR3 protein: CASSLVAGESEQYF. The DNA of the CDR3 is TGTGCCAGCAGCTTAGTGGCAGGGGAGAGCGAGCAGTACTTC.

This clonotype occurred a few times. This chain links TRBV7-2 with TRBJ2-3, with D maybe TRBD1 (6 bases). The CDR3 covers 13 residues. Trimming pared 7 bases from V and 3 bases from J, leaving 11 bases between. Germline lookup yields CDR1 SGHTA and CDR2 FQGNSA. CDR3 in amino acids: CASTPQGTDTQYF. For the CDR3, the DNA is TGTGCCAGCACCCCACAGGGTACAGATACGCAGTATTTT.

The genes are TRBV20-1 and TRBJ1-2, with 10 bases matching TRBD1. The CDR3 spans 14 residues. Germline lookup yields CDR1 DFQATT and CDR2 SNEGSKA (reference sequence). The V and J ends lost 3 bases and 6 bases, in that order; junction bases with no gene match: 7. CDR3 sequence: CSARETGGQDGYTF. In nucleotides, the CDR3 is TGCAGTGCTAGGGAGACAGGGGGCCAGGATGGCTACACCTTC.

The chain joins TRBV25-1 to TRBJ2-3, with a possible D match to TRBD1 (5 bases). The V end was cut by 2 bases, the J end by 4 bases, with 16 bases between. Germline V CDR1 and CDR2: MGHDK, SYGVNS. This CDR3 is 16 amino acids long. CDR3 nucleotide sequence: TGTGCCAGCAGTGAAGTTGGGTGGCTCAGGGCAGATACGCAGTATTTT. It is translated as CASSEVGWLRADTQYF.

The CDR3 nucleotides are TGTGCCAGCAGCTCCCGGGATGCGGGGGCCAACGTCCTGACTTTC. This sequence encodes CASSSRDAGANVLTF. The V and J genes are TRBV7-2 and TRBJ2-6; TRBD2 might be the D (5 bases). Germline CDR1 SGHTA, CDR2 FQGNSA. This CDR3 has 15 residues. The V end was cut by 4 bases, the J end by 4 bases, with 11 bases between.

In the case of this clonotype: As the CDR3 is not closed by the conserved phenylalanine or tryptophan, this likely results from a read error. The chain has TRBV6-1 and TRBJ2-2, with 8 bases aligning to TRBD2. The CDR3 spans 18 residues. The germline V gene encodes CDR1 MNHNS and CDR2 SASEGT. V was pared by 7 bases and J by 1 base, with 14 bases of the junction left unmatched. CDR3 sequence: CASKKGVAGSVNTGELFL. CDR3 bases: TGTGCCAGCAAGAAGGGGGTAGCGGGATCCGTGAACACCGGGGAGCTGTTTCTT.

This clonotype was observed many times. V and J are TRBV20-1 and TRBJ2-3; TRBD1 agrees at 7 bases. The CDR3 consists of 14 residues. Trimming at V came to 0 bases and at J to 4 bases, leaving 4 bases not matched to a gene. Germline assignment: CDR1 DFQATT and CDR2 SNEGSKA (reference sequence). The CDR3 loop reads CSARDQGDADTQYF. The DNA for the CDR3 is TGCAGTGCTAGAGACCAGGGGGATGCAGATACGCAGTATTTT.

The CDR3 DNA reads as TGTGCCAGCAGGACCTGGTCTGGGACAGGCCTCACTGAAGCTTTCTTT. Translating it yields CASRTWSGTGLTEAFF. The rearrangement uses TRBV7-9 and TRBJ1-1; 8 bases align to TRBD1. The J segment lost 4 bases and the V segment lost 6 bases, leaving 13 bases of the junction unmatched. Germline V gives CDR1 SEHNR, CDR2 FQNEAQ (reference sequence). This CDR3 has 16 residues.

The genes are TRBV5-8 and TRBJ1-2; 7 nucleotides align to TRBD1. Germline assignment: CDR1 SGHTS and CDR2 YDEGEE. The junction had 3 bases not matched to a gene; V was cut back by 1 base and J by 3 bases. This CDR3 region has 14 residues. The CDR3 nucleotides read TGTGCCAGCAGCTTGTCAGGGGGTGACTATGGCTACACCTTC. This codes for CASSLSGGDYGYTF.

This clonotype was seen at least ten times. The rearrangement uses TRBV30 and TRBJ1-2; D unresolved. CDR1 and CDR2 (germline): GTSNPN, SVGIG (reference sequence). The CDR3 contains 11 residues. The V end lost 4 bases, the J end lost 2 bases, and 5 bases lay between the germline ends. In nucleotides, the CDR3 is TGTGCCTGGACAGGAAACTATGGCTACACCTTC. Translation: CAWTGNYGYTF.

This clonotype showed up just once. This chain joins TRBV14 and TRBJ1-1; 8 positions match TRBD1. CDR1 is SGHDN and CDR2 is FVKESK in the germline V gene. The CDR3 has 16 residues. V trimming: 5 bases; J trimming: 1 base; junction bases outside the gene matches: 9. CDR3 protein: CASSLGVGTGNTEAFF. The CDR3 nucleotides are TGTGCCAGCAGCTTAGGCGTCGGGACAGGGAACACTGAAGCTTTCTTT.

The V and J genes are TRBV25-1 and TRBJ2-7; no definite D call. Trimming removed 3 bases from V and 1 base from J, with 7 bases in between. The CDR3 extends over 13 amino acids. CDR1 and CDR2 (germline): MGHDK, SYGVNS. The CDR3 nucleotides read TGTGCCAGCAGTGAGGGAATATCCTACGAGCAGTACTTC. Protein: CASSEGISYEQYF.

This chain joins TRBV20-1 and TRBJ1-2, with D unresolved. The germline V and J ends were trimmed by 0 bases and 5 bases, with 16 bases remaining between them. CDR3 size: 15 residues. The germline V gene encodes CDR1 DFQATT and CDR2 SNEGSKA (reference sequence). The chain's CDR3 is CSARDRAEARYGYTF. The CDR3 nucleotides read TGCAGTGCTAGAGATAGGGCAGAGGCCCGATATGGCTACACCTTC.